The T cell receptor beta chain under discussion was sequenced for a study of T cells in women clearing cervical HPV infection. Study-level background: Case blood was drawn when the lesion was first found; control blood after infection became undetectable. HLA type could not be excluded as a confounder. The study's findings and limits: It is unknown whether associations predate infection; no effector/memory or HPV-specific sorting.

Germline V gene lookup returns CDR1 MDHEN and CDR2 SYDVKM. CDR3 length: 18 amino acids. Germline trimming cut 2 bases from V and 4 bases from J; bases unmatched to any gene: 13. On this clone itself: Its antigen is still unknown. The observed sequence ends 3 residues before the CDR3 terminus, with the missing tail filled in from the germline J gene.

MY09/MY11 PCR detected cervical HPV DNA; dot-blot assigned genotypes. Data came from immunoSEQ multiplex PCR; TCRdb stores just in-frame clones and leaves some out. Here the sample table reports 30,000 to 35,000 clones. The sequence came from a woman aged 18-70 years with a cervical HPV16 infection that either progressed to CIN3+ or cleared (not recorded which). The sample was blood buffy coat. The chain recombines TRBV28 with TRBJ2-7, with TRBD2 identical over 11 bases. The sequenced part of the CDR3 DNA is TGTGCCAGCAGTTTAATTGGGGGGATAGCGGGAGGGCCGTACGAG. Translating gives CASSLIGGIAGGPYE. The full CDR3 protein is CASSLIGGIAGGPYEQYF.